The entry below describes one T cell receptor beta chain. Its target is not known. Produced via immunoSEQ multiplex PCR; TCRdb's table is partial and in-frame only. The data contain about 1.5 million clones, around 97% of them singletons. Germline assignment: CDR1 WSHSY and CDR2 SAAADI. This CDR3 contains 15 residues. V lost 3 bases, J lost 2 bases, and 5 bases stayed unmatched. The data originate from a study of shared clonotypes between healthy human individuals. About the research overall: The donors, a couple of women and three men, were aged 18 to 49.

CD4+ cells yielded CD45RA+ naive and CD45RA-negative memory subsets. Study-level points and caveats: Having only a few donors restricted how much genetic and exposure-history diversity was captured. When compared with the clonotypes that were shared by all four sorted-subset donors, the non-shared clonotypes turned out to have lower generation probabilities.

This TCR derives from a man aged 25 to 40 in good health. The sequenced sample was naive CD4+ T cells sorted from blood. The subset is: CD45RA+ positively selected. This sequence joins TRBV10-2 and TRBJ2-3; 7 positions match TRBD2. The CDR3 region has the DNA TGCGCCAGCAGTGATCCCGGGGGGTACACAGATACGCAGTATTTT. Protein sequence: CASSDPGGYTDTQYF.